This TCR beta chain was recorded in a study of STAT5B mutations in CD4+ large granular lymphocyte leukemia (dated by TCRdb to between 2021 and 2022). Study-level background: Among the healthy controls, the CDR3 'QG' motif was associated with a particular HLA allele. The study compared the TCRbeta repertoires of patients with CD4+ T-cell large granular lymphocyte leukemia against the TCRbeta repertoires of healthy blood donors. Flow cytometry on FACSCanto II or FACSVerse confirmed that purified fractions exceeded 95% purity among lymphocytes. The study at large found these results: Main leukemic clonotypes were private to each patient, although about 25% of the main leukemic clonotypes were found at low frequency in the non-leukemic repertoires of other patients. Data were not HLA-matched; higher clonality in CD4+ versus CD8+ T-LGLL could reflect the relatively small sample size. Greater clonality appeared to be present in CD4-sorted patient repertoires than in healthy CD4+ repertoires, and the difference was retained after the putative leukemic clones were removed. TRBV06-family usage was enriched among the top patient clones (8/27) compared with healthy controls (2/35).

The healthy control group was made up of fewer than 40 blood donors, and the Finnish Red Cross blood service supplied their buffy coats. All TCR-sequenced material derived from peripheral blood: patient blood samples and healthy donor buffy coats. Ficoll-Hypaque gradient centrifugation was used to isolate peripheral blood mononuclear cells. For the healthy controls, CD4+ cells were obtained from buffy coats by magnetic purification. Genomic DNA was extracted using the Gentra Puregene Cell and Tissue kit, and a Qubit 2.0 fluorometer was used to quantify it. About this clone itself: Its antigen is still unknown. Base qualities are not at hand, and no much larger clone is one base apart. Additional DNA sequences in this sample encode the identical CDR3.

Taken from the germline V gene, the CDR1 and CDR2 loops are SNHLY and FYNNEI. From V the trimming removes 5 bases and from J it removes 7 bases, while the gene matches leave 4 bases of the junction unaccounted for. Inclusive of the bounding cysteine and phenylalanine, the CDR3 is 14 residues long. Of all the DNA, just the CDR3 is kept, 42 bases in frame from base 1. TCRbeta rearrangements were sequenced from genomic DNA using the immunoSEQ assay at survey resolution. The original pipeline was this. In the TCR sequencing data, the smallest productive clonotype frequency that could be detected was 2.59 x 10-5. Analyses included only productive TCRbeta rearrangements, meaning complete and in-frame sequences. Simpson clonality, calculated in the immunoSEQ Analyzer version 3.0, was used as the measure of sample clonality. Clones were grouped by frequency into very rare, small, medium, large (1-20%) or hyperexpanded (>20%) categories. Generation probabilities were estimated with OLGA 1.2.3, V-gene circos plots were generated with VDJtools, specificities were searched for in VDJdb, and CDR3 motifs were identified with GLIPH. TCRdb limited this immuneACCESS table to in-frame rearrangements with V and J called. A share of clones is missing; checked studies link under half to unresolved V genes, and the rest is unexplained. V, J and clone size reflect that table, while D and trimming were determined from the DNA. For this sample there are 20,000 or so clones; roughly 76% appear just once. Less than 4.5% of the sample is in the top ten clones.

This sequence was found in a human donor in good health. The chain was built from TRBV2 and TRBJ2-2; 10 middle bases align to TRBD1. Specimen: CD4+ T cells from blood buffy coats. The DNA sequence is as follows: TGTGCCAGCAGTCCCGGACAGGGGGTCGGGGAGCTGTTTTTT. Its coded protein is CASSPGQGVGELFF.